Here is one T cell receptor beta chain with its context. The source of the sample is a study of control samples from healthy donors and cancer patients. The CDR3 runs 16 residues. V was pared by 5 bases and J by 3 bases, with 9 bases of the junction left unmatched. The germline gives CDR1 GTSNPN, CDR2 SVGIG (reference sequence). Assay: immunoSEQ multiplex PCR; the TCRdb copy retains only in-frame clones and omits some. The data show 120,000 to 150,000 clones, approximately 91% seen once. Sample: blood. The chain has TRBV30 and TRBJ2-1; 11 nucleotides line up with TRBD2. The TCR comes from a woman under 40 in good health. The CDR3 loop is CAWDGPGLAGYNEQFF. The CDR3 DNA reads TGTGCCTGGGACGGGCCCGGACTAGCGGGCTACAATGAGCAGTTCTTC.